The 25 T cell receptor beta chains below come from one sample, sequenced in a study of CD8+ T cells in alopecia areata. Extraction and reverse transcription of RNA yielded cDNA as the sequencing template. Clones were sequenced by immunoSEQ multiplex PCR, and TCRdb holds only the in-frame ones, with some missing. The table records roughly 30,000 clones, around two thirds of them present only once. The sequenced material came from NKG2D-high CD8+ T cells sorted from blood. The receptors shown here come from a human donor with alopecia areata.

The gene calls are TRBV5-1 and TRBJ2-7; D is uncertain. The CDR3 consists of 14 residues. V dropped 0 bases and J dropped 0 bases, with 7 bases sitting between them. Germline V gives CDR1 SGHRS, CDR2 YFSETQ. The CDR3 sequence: CASSLAENSYEQYF. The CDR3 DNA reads TGCGCCAGCAGCTTGGCAGAGAACTCCTACGAGCAGTACTTC.

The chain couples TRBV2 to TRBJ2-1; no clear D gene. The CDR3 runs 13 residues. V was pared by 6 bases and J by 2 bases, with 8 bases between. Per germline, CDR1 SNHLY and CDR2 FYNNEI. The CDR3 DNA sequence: TGTGCCAGCAGGACCTTCGCCTACAATGAGCAGTTCTTC. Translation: CASRTFAYNEQFF.

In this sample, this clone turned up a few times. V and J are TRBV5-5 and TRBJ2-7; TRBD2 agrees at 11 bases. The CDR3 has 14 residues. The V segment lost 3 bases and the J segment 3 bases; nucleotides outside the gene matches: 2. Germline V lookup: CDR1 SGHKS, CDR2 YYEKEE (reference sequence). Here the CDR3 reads CASSWGTSGYEQYF. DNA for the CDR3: TGTGCCAGCAGCTGGGGGACTAGCGGCTACGAGCAGTACTTC.

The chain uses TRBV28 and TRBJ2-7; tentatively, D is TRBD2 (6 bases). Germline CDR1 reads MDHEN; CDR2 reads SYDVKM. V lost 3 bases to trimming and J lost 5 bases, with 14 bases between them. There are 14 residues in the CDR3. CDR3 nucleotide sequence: TGTGCCAGCAGTTTTGGGGGGAACCCCGACGAGCAGTACTTC. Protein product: CASSFGGNPDEQYF.

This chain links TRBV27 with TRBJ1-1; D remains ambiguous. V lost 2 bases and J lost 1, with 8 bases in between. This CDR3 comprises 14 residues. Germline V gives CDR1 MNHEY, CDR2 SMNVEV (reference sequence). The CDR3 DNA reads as TGTGCCAGCAGTTTAGCCCCGAAGAACACTGAAGCTTTCTTT. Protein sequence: CASSLAPKNTEAFF.

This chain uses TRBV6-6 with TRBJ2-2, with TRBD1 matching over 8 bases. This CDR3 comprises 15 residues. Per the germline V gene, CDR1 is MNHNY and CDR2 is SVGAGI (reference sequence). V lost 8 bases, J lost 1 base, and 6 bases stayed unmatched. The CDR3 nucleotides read TGTGCCAGCTCAGGGGGACAGGAGAACACCGGGGAGCTGTTTTTT. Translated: CASSGGQENTGELFF.

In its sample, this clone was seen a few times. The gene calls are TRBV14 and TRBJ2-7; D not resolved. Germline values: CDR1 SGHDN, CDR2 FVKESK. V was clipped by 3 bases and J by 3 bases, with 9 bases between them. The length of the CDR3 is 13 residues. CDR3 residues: CASSHPGSYEQYF. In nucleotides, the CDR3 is TGTGCCAGCAGCCACCCGGGCAGCTACGAGCAGTACTTC. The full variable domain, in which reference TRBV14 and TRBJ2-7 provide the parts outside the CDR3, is EAGVTQFPSHSVIEKGQTVTLRCDPISGHDNLYWYRRVMGKEIKFLLHFVKESKQDESGMPNNRFLAERTGGTYSTLKVQPAELEDSGVYFCASSHPGSYEQYFGPGTRLTVT.

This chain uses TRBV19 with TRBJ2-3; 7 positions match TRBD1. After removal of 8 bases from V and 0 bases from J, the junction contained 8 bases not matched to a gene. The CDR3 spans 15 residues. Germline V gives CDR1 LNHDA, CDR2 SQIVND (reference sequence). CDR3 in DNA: TGTGCCAGTTCCGAGGGACAGACTAGCACAGATACGCAGTATTTT. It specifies CASSEGQTSTDTQYF.

CDR3 amino acids: CSGGQSNTEAFF. The CDR3 DNA sequence: TGCAGCGGGGGACAGAGTAACACTGAAGCTTTCTTT. This chain connects TRBV29-1 to TRBJ1-1; TRBD1 matches at 7 bases. The V gene's germline CDR1 is SQVTM and CDR2 ANQGSEA. This CDR3 contains 12 residues. J was trimmed by 2 bases and V by 7 bases; bases with no gene match: 4.

The CDR3, as DNA: TGTGCCAGCAACGGTGGTCTTGGGGGCCTCCAAGAGACCCAGTACTTC. As protein: CASNGGLGGLQETQYF. This rearrangement joins TRBV2 to TRBJ2-5; maybe TRBD1 (6 bases). CDR1 and CDR2 (germline): SNHLY, FYNNEI. This CDR3 spans 16 amino acids. The germline V and J ends were trimmed by 7 bases and 1 base, with 19 bases remaining between them. Variable domain in full (rest from reference TRBV2 and TRBJ2-5): EPEVTQTPSHQVTQMGQEVILRCVPISNHLYFYWYRQILGQKVEFLVSFYNNEISEKSEIFDDQFSVERPDGSNFTLKIRSTKLEDSAMYFCASNGGLGGLQETQYFGPGTRLLVL.

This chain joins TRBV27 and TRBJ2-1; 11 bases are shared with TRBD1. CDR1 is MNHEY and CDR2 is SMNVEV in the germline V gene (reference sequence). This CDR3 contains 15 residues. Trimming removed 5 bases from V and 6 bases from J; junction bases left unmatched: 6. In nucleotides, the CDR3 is TGTGCCAGCAGTCACATGGGACAGGGGGGCAATGAGCAGTTCTTC. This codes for CASSHMGQGGNEQFF.

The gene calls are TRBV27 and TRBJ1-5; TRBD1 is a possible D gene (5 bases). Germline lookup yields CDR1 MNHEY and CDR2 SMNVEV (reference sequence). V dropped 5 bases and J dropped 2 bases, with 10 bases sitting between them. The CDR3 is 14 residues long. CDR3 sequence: CASSPGWGNQPQHF. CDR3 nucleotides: TGTGCCAGCAGTCCAGGGTGGGGCAATCAGCCCCAGCATTTT.

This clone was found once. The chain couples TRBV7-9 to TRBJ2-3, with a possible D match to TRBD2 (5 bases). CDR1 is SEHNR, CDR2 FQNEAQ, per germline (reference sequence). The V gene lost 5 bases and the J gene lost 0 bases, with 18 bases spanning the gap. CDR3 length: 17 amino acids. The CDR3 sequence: CASSEYNSGKSTDTQYF. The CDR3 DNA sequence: TGTGCCAGCAGCGAATACAACAGCGGCAAGAGCACAGATACGCAGTATTTT.

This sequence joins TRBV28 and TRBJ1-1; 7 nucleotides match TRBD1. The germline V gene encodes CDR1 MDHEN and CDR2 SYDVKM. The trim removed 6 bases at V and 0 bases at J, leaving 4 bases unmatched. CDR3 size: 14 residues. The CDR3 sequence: CASRETGLNTEAFF. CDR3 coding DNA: TGTGCCAGCAGGGAGACAGGGTTGAACACTGAAGCTTTCTTT.

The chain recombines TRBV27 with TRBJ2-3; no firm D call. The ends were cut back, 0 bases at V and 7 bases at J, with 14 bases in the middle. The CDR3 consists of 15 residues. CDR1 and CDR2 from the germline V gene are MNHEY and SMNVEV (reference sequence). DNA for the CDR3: TGTGCCAGCAGTTTATCAGCTGGGCGGATCTATACGCAGTATTTT. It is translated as CASSLSAGRIYTQYF.

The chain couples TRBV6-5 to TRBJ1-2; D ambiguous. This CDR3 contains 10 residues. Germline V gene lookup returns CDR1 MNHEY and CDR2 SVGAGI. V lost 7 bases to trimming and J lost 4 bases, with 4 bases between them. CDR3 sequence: CASIPYGYTF. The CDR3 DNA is TGTGCCAGCATTCCCTATGGCTACACCTTC.

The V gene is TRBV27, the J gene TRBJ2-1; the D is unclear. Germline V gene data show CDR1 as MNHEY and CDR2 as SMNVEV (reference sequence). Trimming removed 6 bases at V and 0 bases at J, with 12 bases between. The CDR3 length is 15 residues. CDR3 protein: CASSWSAGSYNEQFF. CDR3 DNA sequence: TGTGCCAGCAGCTGGAGCGCTGGCTCCTACAATGAGCAGTTCTTC.

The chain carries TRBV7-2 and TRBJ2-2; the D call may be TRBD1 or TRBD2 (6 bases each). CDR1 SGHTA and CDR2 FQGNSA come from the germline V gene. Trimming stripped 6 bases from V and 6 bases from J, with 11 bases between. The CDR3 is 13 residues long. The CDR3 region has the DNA TGTGCCAGCAGGCCCGGGGGCGCCGGGGAGCTGTTTTTT. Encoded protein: CASRPGGAGELFF.

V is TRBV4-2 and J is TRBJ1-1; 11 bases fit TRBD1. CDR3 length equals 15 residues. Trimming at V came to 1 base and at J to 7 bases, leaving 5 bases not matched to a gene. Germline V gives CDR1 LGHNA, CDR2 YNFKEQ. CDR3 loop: CASSQVGQGAGEAFF. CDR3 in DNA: TGTGCCAGCAGCCAAGTCGGACAGGGGGCAGGTGAAGCTTTCTTT.

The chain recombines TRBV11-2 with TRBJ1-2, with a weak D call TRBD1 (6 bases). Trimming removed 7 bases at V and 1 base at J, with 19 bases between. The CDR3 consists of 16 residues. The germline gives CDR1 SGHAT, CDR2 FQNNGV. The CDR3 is CASTGQGRGFNYGYTF. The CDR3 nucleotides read TGTGCCAGCACCGGGCAGGGCAGGGGCTTTAACTATGGCTACACCTTC.

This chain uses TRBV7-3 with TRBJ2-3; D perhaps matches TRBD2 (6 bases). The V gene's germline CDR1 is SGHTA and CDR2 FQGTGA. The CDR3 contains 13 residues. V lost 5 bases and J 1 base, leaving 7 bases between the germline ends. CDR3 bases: TGTGCCAGCAGCCCTAGCGGCACAGATACGCAGTATTTT. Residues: CASSPSGTDTQYF.

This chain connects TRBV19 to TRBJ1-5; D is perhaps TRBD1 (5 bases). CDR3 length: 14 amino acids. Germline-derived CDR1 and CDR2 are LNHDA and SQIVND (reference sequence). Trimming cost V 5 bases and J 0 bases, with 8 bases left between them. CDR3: CASSDSYSNQPQHF. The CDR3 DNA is TGTGCCAGTAGTGACAGTTATAGCAATCAGCCCCAGCATTTT.

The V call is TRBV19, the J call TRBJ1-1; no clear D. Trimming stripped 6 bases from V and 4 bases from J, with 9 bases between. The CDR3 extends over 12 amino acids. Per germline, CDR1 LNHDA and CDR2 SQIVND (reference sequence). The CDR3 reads CASRKGGTEAFF. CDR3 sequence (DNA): TGTGCCAGTAGGAAGGGCGGCACTGAAGCTTTCTTT.

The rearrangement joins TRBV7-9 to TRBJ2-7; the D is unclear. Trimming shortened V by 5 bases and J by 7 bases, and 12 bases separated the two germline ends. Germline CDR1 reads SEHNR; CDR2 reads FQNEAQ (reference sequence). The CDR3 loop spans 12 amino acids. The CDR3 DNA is TGTGCCAGCAGCCCCCGACCCGAGGAGCAGTACTTC. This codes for CASSPRPEEQYF. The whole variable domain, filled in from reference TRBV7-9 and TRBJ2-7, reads DTGVSQNPRHKITKRGQNVTFRCDPISEHNRLYWYRQTLGQGPEFLTYFQNEAQLEKSRLLSDRFSAERPKGSFSTLEIQRTEQGDSAMYLCASSPRPEEQYFGPGTRLTVT.

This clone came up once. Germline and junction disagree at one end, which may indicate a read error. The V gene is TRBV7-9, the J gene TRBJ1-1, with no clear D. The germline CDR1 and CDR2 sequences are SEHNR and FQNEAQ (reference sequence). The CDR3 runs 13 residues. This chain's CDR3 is CASSPDLLSETFF. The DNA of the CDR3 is TGTGCCAGCAGCCCGGATTTGTTAAGTGAAACTTTCTTT. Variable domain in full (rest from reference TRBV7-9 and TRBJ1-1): DTGVSQNPRHKITKRGQNVTFRCDPISEHNRLYWYRQTLGQGPEFLTYFQNEAQLEKSRLLSDRFSAERPKGSFSTLEIQRTEQGDSAMYLCASSPDLLSETFFGQGTRLTVV.